The clone carrying this T cell receptor beta chain was observed many times. These data come from a study of Graves' ophthalmopathy and Graves' hyperthyroidism. The CDR3 covers 14 residues. Trimming removed 3 bases from V and 4 bases from J; junction bases left unmatched: 4. Germline CDR1 and CDR2: LNHNV and YYDKDF (reference sequence). RNA served as the template for amplifying TCR beta CDR3 regions. HTBI-primed first-round RT-PCR preceded second-round multiplex PCR. TCRdb called the multiplex PCR reads again in MiXCR, with one record for every CDR3 protein. The table has about 370,000 distinct CDR3 sequences, around 20% seen once. In donors with ophthalmopathy, activity was moderate-to-severe, with CAS ≥3, NOSPECS ≥4 and duration under 3 months.

V gene TRBV15 combines with J gene TRBJ2-7, with 9 bases fitting TRBD1. The origin of this receptor is a woman between 18 and 30 years old with Graves' ophthalmopathy. The sequenced sample consisted of peripheral blood. The CDR3 DNA reads TGTGCCACCAGCAGGGAGACAGGGGGGTACGAGCAGTACTTC. Its translation: CATSRETGGYEQYF.